The rows below give T cell receptor beta chains drawn from one sample of a study of shared clonotypes between healthy human individuals. Assay used: immunoSEQ multiplex PCR; TCRdb lists only in-frame clones, some missing. The sample gives more than 450,000 clones, 79% of which show up once; 10% to 15% is in the top ten. The material sequenced was PBMCs. The receptors were gathered from a woman in her 40s in good health. Some clones in this sample may be carry-over from other donors' samples. CDR3s include the opening cysteine and the closing phenylalanine or tryptophan. The D gene is left open where the match is weak. Clone size, where shown, is once, few, many, or a class for clones that have expanded.

V gene	J gene	clone size	D gene	CDR3 protein	CDR3 DNA
TRBV15	TRBJ2-7	.	TRBD2	CATSSLAGEQYF	TGTGCCACCAGCAGTCTAGCGGGCGAGCAGTACTTC
TRBV2	TRBJ1-1	once	TRBD1	CASKSHRGGLGTHTEAFF	TGTGCCAGCAAGAGTCACAGGGGGGGTTTGGGTACCCACACTGAAGCTTTCTTT
TRBV7-6	TRBJ2-1	.	TRBD1	CASSLKGAGYNEQFF	TGTGCCAGCAGCCTAAAGGGGGCCGGATACAATGAGCAGTTCTTC
TRBV9	TRBJ2-3	.	.	CASSSRWADTQYF	TGTGCCAGCAGCTCCCGGTGGGCGGATACGCAGTATTTT
TRBV6-5	TRBJ2-2	once	.	CASRGQPEAGELFF	TGTGCCAGCAGAGGGCAGCCGGAGGCCGGGGAGCTGTTTTTT
TRBV6-4	TRBJ2-3	.	TRBD1	CASAQTPGQGADTQYF	TGTGCCAGCGCACAAACACCGGGACAGGGGGCAGATACGCAGTATTTT
TRBV28	TRBJ2-3	.	TRBD2	CASSLSGSGTDTQYF	TGTGCCAGCAGTTTGTCAGGTAGCGGGACAGATACGCAGTATTTT
TRBV29-1	TRBJ2-5	.	.	CSVDWGFEETQYF	TGCAGCGTTGATTGGGGGTTCGAGGAGACCCAGTACTTC
TRBV6-1	TRBJ1-5	.	.	CASSDVGNQPQHF	TGTGCCAGCAGCGACGTAGGCAATCAGCCCCAGCATTTT
TRBV12-5	TRBJ2-3	few	TRBD1	CASGQGVDYTDTQYF	TGTGCTAGTGGACAGGGGGTGGACTACACAGATACGCAGTATTTT
TRBV18	TRBJ1-6	.	.	CASSQQNQPPLHF	TGTGCCAGCTCACAACAGAACCAACCACCCCTCCACTTT
TRBV5-1	TRBJ2-2	.	.	CASSLSNLNTGELFF	TGCGCCAGCAGCTTGTCTAATCTGAACACCGGGGAGCTGTTTTTT
TRBV20-1	TRBJ1-2	.	.	CSVNGYGYTF	TGCAGTGTGAACGGATATGGCTACACCTTC
TRBV7-9	TRBJ2-4	few	.	CASSSRQGGIQYF	TGTGCCAGCAGCAGTAGACAGGGAGGGATTCAGTACTTC
TRBV28	TRBJ1-5	.	TRBD1	CASRMDRGLVGDQPQHF	TGTGCCAGCAGGATGGACAGGGGCCTCGTCGGCGATCAGCCCCAGCATTTT
TRBV5-1	TRBJ2-7	once	TRBD2	CASSLDPASGIYEQYF	TGCGCCAGCAGCTTGGACCCTGCTAGCGGGATTTACGAGCAGTACTTC
TRBV6-5	TRBJ2-2	.	.	CASSSTGELFF	TGTGCCAGCAGTTCGACCGGGGAGCTGTTTTTT
TRBV5-6	TRBJ2-5	.	.	CASSLVRRGETQYF	TGTGCCAGCAGCTTGGTTCGGCGAGGGGAGACCCAGTACTTC
TRBV6-5	TRBJ2-5	.	.	CASSLPGLEETQYF	TGTGCCAGCAGTCTCCCGGGGTTAGAAGAGACCCAGTACTTC
TRBV28	TRBJ1-5	few	.	CASSLLNQPQHF	TGTGCCAGCAGTCTTCTTAATCAGCCCCAGCATTTT
TRBV4-1	TRBJ2-3	.	.	CASSQDWTSAQYF	TGCGCCAGCAGCCAAGATTGGACTTCGGCGCAGTATTTT
TRBV6-6	TRBJ2-6	.	.	CASLRQSGANVLTF	TGTGCCAGCCTTCGACAGTCTGGGGCCAACGTCCTGACTTTC
TRBV2	TRBJ2-1	.	TRBD2	CASSGGWGLAGGYEQFF	TGTGCCAGCAGTGGTGGTTGGGGACTAGCGGGCGGGTATGAGCAGTTCTTC
TRBV7-9	TRBJ2-3	.	TRBD2	CASSPGTSGNTDTQYF	TGTGCCAGCAGCCCCGGGACTAGCGGGAACACAGATACGCAGTATTTT
TRBV5-1	TRBJ1-1	once	TRBD1	CASSPGTGGAGTEAFF	TGCGCCAGCAGCCCCGGGACAGGGGGAGCGGGGACTGAAGCTTTCTTT
TRBV28	TRBJ1-5	.	.	CASSPRHGFGQPQHF	TGTGCCAGCAGTCCGCGACATGGGTTTGGTCAGCCCCAGCATTTT
TRBV29-1	TRBJ2-7	.	TRBD1	CSVGQGLLYEQYF	TGCAGCGTGGGACAGGGTTTACTTTACGAGCAGTACTTC
TRBV11-2	TRBJ2-7	.	TRBD1	CASSLRTGEGEQYF	TGTGCCAGCAGCCTTCGGACAGGGGAGGGCGAGCAGTACTTC